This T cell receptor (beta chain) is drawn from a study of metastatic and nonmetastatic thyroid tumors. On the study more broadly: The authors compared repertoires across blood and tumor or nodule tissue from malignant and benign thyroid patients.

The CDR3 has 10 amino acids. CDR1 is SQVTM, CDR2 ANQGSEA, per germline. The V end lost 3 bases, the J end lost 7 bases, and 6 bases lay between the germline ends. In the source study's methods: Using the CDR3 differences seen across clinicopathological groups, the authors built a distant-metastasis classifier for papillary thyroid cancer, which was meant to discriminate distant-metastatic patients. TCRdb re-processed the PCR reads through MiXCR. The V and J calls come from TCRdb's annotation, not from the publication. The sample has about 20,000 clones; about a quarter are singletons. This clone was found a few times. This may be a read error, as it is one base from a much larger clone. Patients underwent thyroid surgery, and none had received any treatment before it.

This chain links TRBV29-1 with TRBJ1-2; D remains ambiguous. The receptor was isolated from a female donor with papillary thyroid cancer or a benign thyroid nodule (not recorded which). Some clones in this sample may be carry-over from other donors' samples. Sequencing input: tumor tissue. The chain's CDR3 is CSVDTGGYTF. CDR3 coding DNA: TGCAGCGTTGATACGGGTGGCTACACCTTC. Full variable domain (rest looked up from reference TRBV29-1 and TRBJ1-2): SAVISQKPSRDICQRGTSLTIQCQVDSQVTMMFWYRQQPGQSLTLIATANQGSEATYESGFVIDKFPISRPNLTFSTLTVSNMSPEDSSIYLCSVDTGGYTFGSGTRLTVV.